This TCR beta chain was observed in a study of CD8 T cells in Susac syndrome (dated by TCRdb to between 2018 and 2021). A note on the overall study: Among the sequenced Susac syndrome patients, about 6 had clinically active disease and roughly eight were in clinical remission. Susac syndrome patients were therapy-naive, on corticosteroids (some also receiving IVIg), or on IVIg alone at blood withdrawal. Repertoire sequencing was used to test whether CD8+ T cell activation and differentiation in Susac syndrome was antigen driven. The study compared CD8+ T cell repertoire clonality among roughly eleven healthy donors, 14 Susac syndrome patients and around 16 multiple sclerosis patients.

Paper-wide results and their limitations: The number of individuals in the TCR sequencing and HLA analysis was acknowledged as relatively small. Clonal expansion was observed in Susac syndrome CD8+ repertoires, with the highest expansion in CD8+ TEMRA cells and greater expansion in clinically active than in remitting patients. In the total CD8+ and CD8+ TEMRA repertoires, around 15 and five Susac-specific public clones, respectively, were identified.

RNA was extracted using the RNeasy kit, and roughly 0.5 to 1 ug of the RNA was reverse transcribed with random hexamers. TCR beta CDR3 regions were amplified with the immunoSEQ multiplex PCR assay covering 54 Vbeta and 13 Jbeta segments. To correct PCR amplification bias, a synthetic template baseline was used for both primer optimization and computational correction. Per the authors' processing: Reads were annotated to V, D and J genes according to IMGT and were analyzed with immunoSEQ Analyzer, with only productive sequences retained. To calculate clonality, Shannon entropy was normalized by log2 of the number of productive unique sequences and then subtracted from one. Public and private clones were assessed among the 100 most prevalent clones of each patient and control. Susac-specific clones were defined as absent from healthy and MS cohorts, around 1,000 published viral clones and other ImmuneACCESS disease sequences. TCRdb reanalyzed the raw reads on its own, using fastp at Q25 for trimming and MiXCR for clone calling, and kept in-frame beta chains. CDR3 protein sequences are deduplicated, and each keeps its most common genes and DNA. Clone size and V and J calls follow TCRdb, not the original study. In this sample the table shows over 80,000 distinct CDR3 sequences, approximately 93% of which occur a single time. Around 0.94% of the sample is taken by the ten largest.

Peripheral blood CD8+ and CD4+ T cells from healthy donors, Susac syndrome patients and multiple sclerosis patients were profiled using high-throughput TCR beta sequencing. The Susac syndrome patients fulfilled recently defined diagnostic criteria for either definite or probable disease. Bulk CD8+ and CD4+ T cells were purified by magnetic negative isolation, whereas CD8+ TEMRA cells were enriched by FACS. Blood was collected in EDTA tubes and processed within 24 hours, with PBMCs isolated through density gradient centrifugation. PBMCs destined for TCR sequencing were cryopreserved in liquid nitrogen and later thawed in a 37 °C water bath. The sorted or isolated CD4+, CD8+ and CD8+ TEMRA cells had a purity of 90% or higher. Comment on this clonotype: Its antigen specificity is not known. There are no base qualities to consult, and no much larger clone falls within one base.

Cut back by 6 bases and 0 bases, the V and J ends lie 14 bases apart. Per the germline V gene, SQVTM is the CDR1 and ANQGSEA is the CDR2. The CDR3 starts with the cysteine, ends with the phenylalanine, and has 14 residues. The only DNA kept is the CDR3, 42 bases in frame from the first base. This TCR was sampled from a human donor with Susac syndrome. Recombination linked TRBV29-1 to TRBJ1-1; the D region possibly corresponds to TRBD1 (6 bases align). Sequencing was performed on CD8+ T cells from PBMCs. The CDR3 protein: CSVPRGGVNTEAFF. The DNA sequence follows: TGCAGCGTCCCCAGAGGGGGGGTGAACACTGAAGCTTTCTTT.